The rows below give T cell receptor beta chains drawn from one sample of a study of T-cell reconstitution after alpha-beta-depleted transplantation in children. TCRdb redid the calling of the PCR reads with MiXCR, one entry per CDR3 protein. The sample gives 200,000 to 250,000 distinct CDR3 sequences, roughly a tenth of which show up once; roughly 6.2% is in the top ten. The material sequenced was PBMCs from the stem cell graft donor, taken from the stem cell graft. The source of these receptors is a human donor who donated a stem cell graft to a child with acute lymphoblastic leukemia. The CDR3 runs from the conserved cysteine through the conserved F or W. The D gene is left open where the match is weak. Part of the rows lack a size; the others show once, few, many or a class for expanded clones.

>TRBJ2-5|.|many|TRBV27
CASSPLGETQYF
TGTGCCAGCAGCCCCCTTGGGGAGACCCAGTACTTC
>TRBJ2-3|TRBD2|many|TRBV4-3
CASSQELAGGRRTDTQYF
TGCGCCAGCAGCCAAGAGTTAGCGGGGGGACGCCGCACAGATACGCAGTATTTT
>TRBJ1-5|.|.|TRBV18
CASSPANSYSNQPQHF
TGTGCCAGCTCACCAGCCAATTCTTATAGCAATCAGCCCCAGCATTTT
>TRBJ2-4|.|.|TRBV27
CASSLEASGIQYF
TGTGCCAGCAGTTTAGAGGCATCTGGCATTCAGTACTTC
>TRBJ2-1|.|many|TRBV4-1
CASSHVILQGNEQFF
TGCGCCAGCAGCCATGTTATCTTACAGGGTAATGAGCAGTTCTTC
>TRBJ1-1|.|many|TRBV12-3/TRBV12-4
CASSFQGMNTEAFF
TGTGCCAGCAGTTTCCAGGGAATGAACACTGAAGCTTTCTTT
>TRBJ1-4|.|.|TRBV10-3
CAIAPWGTNEKLFF
TGTGCCATCGCGCCCTGGGGAACTAATGAAAAACTGTTTTTT
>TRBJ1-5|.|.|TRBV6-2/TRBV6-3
CASSPRGAGDQPQHF
TGTGCCAGCAGCCCCAGAGGGGCTGGGGATCAGCCCCAGCATTTT
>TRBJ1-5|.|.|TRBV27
CASRMDRDNNQPQHF
TGTGCCAGCAGAATGGACAGAGATAACAATCAGCCCCAGCATTTT
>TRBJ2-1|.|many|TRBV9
CASSARQASSYNEQFF
TGTGCCAGCAGCGCAAGACAGGCGAGCTCCTACAATGAGCAGTTCTTC
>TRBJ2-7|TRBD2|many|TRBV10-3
CAISGYPSGAWYEQYF
TGTGCCATCAGTGGCTACCCTAGCGGGGCTTGGTACGAGCAGTACTTC
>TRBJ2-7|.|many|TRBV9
CASSVSTPAGSSYEQYF
TGTGCCAGCAGCGTATCAACCCCGGCGGGGAGCTCCTACGAGCAGTACTTC
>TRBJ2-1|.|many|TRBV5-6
CASSDIAAFLGNEQFF
TGTGCCAGCAGCGATATTGCGGCTTTCCTGGGGAATGAGCAGTTCTTC
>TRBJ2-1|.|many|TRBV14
CASSQVVGNEQFF
TGTGCCAGCAGCCAAGTAGTGGGAAATGAGCAGTTCTTC
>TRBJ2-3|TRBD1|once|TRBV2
CATRQGGGEYF
TGTGCCACACGACAGGGGGGAGGAGAGTATTTT
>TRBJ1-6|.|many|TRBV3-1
CASSLDLSHFSYNSPLHF
TGTGCCAGCAGCCTAGACCTCTCTCACTTCTCCTATAATTCACCCCTCCACTTT
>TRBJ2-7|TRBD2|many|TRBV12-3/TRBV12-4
CASSLRASGAYEQYF
TGTGCCAGCAGTTTACGGGCTAGCGGGGCCTACGAGCAGTACTTC
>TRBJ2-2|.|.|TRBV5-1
CASSPGTGELFF
TGCGCCAGCAGCCCGGGGACCGGGGAGCTGTTTTTT
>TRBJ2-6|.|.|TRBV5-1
CASSLSRTGANVLTF
TGCGCCAGCAGCTTGAGCCGAACTGGGGCCAACGTCCTGACTTTC
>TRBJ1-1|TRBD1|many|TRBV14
CASSQVVGQVNTEAFF
TGTGCCAGCAGCCAAGTCGTGGGACAGGTGAACACTGAAGCTTTCTTT
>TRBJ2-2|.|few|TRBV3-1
CASSHNAGITGELFF
TGTGCCAGCAGCCATAACGCAGGGATCACCGGGGAGCTGTTTTTT
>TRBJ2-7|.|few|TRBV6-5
CASSYPRRGSADEQYF
TGTGCCAGCAGTTACCCTCGAAGAGGTAGCGCCGACGAGCAGTACTTC
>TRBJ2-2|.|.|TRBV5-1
CASSLKGGSGELFF
TGCGCCAGCAGCCTGAAGGGCGGGTCCGGGGAGCTGTTTTTT
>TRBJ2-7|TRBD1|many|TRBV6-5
CASSFLGQGSYEQYF
TGTGCCAGCAGTTTTTTAGGACAGGGGTCCTACGAGCAGTACTTC
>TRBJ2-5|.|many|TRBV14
CASSQDARNQETQYF
TGTGCCAGCAGCCAAGATGCAAGGAACCAAGAGACCCAGTACTTC
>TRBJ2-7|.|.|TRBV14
CASNEGGTYEQYF
TGTGCCAGCAACGAGGGGGGAACCTACGAGCAGTACTTC
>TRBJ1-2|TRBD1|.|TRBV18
CASSPQDRASGLSYTF
TGTGCCAGCTCACCCCAGGACAGGGCGAGTGGTCTTAGTTACACCTTC
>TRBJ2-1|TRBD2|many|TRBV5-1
CASAHGGGVSYNEQFF
TGCGCCAGCGCCCACGGGGGAGGGGTTTCCTACAATGAGCAGTTCTTC
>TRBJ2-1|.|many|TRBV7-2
CASSLGLGNEQFF
TGTGCCAGCAGCTTAGGACTCGGGAATGAGCAGTTCTTC
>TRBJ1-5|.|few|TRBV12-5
CASGLIDAPGLNQPQHF
TGTGCTAGTGGTTTAATCGACGCGCCCGGACTCAATCAGCCCCAGCATTTT
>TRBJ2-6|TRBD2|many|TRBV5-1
CASSLVLAGAGANVLTF
TGCGCCAGCAGCTTGGTATTAGCGGGGGCTGGGGCCAACGTCCTGACTTTC
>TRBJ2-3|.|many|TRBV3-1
CASSHEGTDTQYF
TGTGCCAGCAGCCATGAGGGGACAGATACGCAGTATTTT
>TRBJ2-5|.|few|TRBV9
CASSVAGNPQETQYF
TGTGCCAGCAGCGTAGCTGGGAACCCCCAAGAGACCCAGTACTTC
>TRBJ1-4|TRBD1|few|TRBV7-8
CASSFSGTVNEKLFF
TGTGCCAGCAGCTTTTCCGGGACAGTTAATGAAAAACTGTTTTTT
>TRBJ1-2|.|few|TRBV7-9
CASSGGSLSYGYTF
TGTGCCAGCAGCGGGGGATCGCTATCCTATGGCTACACCTTC
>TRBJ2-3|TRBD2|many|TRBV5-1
CASSTERGRTDTQYF
TGCGCCAGCAGCACCGAGCGGGGGCGCACAGATACGCAGTATTTT
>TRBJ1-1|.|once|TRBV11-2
CASSPLTVPRRTEAFF
TGTGCCAGCAGCCCTCTGACGGTGCCAAGAAGAACTGAAGCTTTCTTT
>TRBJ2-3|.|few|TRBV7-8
CASGSVTRPSDTQYF
TGTGCCAGCGGTTCGGTGACTAGACCCTCAGATACGCAGTATTTT
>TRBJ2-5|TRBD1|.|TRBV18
CASSPLGQGFSETQYF
TGTGCCAGCTCACCACTCGGACAGGGTTTTTCGGAGACCCAGTACTTC
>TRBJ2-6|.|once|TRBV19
CASSEPTLGANVLTF
TGTGCCAGTAGCGAACCAACCCTTGGGGCCAACGTCCTGACTTTC
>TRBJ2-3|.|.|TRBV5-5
CASSPGVTTDTQYF
TGTGCCAGCAGCCCGGGGGTTACCACAGATACGCAGTATTTT
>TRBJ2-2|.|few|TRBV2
CASSRTRGDTGELFF
TGTGCCAGCAGTAGAACTAGGGGAGACACCGGGGAGCTGTTTTTT
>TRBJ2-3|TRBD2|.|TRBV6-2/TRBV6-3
CASSYGGLAGGTQYF
TGTGCCAGCAGTTACGGAGGACTCGCGGGGGGTACGCAGTATTTT
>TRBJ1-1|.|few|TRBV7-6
CASSLAAGFDTEAFF
TGTGCCAGCAGCTTAGCCGCGGGGTTCGACACTGAAGCTTTCTTT
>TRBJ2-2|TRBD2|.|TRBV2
CASSGTSPNTGELFF
TGTGCCAGCAGTGGGACTAGCCCGAACACCGGGGAGCTGTTTTTT
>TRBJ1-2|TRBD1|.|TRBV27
CASSLQGEGNYYGYTF
TGTGCCAGCAGTTTACAGGGGGAGGGGAACTACTATGGCTACACCTTC
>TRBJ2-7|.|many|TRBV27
CASSSPSAQGYEQYF
TGTGCCAGCAGTTCACCGTCGGCCCAAGGTTACGAGCAGTACTTC
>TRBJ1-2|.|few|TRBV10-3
CAISEPQDNYGYTF
TGTGCCATCAGTGAGCCCCAGGATAACTATGGCTACACCTTC
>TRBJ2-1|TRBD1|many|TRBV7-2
CASSLPGQGRGEQFF
TGTGCCAGCAGCCTTCCGGGACAGGGTAGGGGCGAGCAGTTCTTC
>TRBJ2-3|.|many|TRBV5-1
CASSRLGTDTQYF
TGCGCCAGCAGCCGCTTGGGCACAGATACGCAGTATTTT
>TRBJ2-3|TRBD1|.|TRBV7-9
CASSTTGDTDTQYF
TGTGCCAGCAGCACGACAGGGGACACAGATACGCAGTATTTT
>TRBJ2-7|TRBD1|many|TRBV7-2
CASSPSTGGYEQYF
TGTGCCAGCAGCCCGTCCACAGGGGGCTACGAGCAGTACTTC
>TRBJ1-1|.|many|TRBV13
CASSPGKGAFF
TGTGCCAGCAGCCCTGGGAAAGGAGCTTTCTTT
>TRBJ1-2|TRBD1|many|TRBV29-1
CSVGGQGAYGYTF
TGCAGCGTTGGTGGACAGGGAGCCTATGGCTACACCTTC